This is a list of T cell receptor beta chains from one sample in a study of memory CD8 T cells in hepatitis C reinfection. Data came from immunoSEQ multiplex PCR; TCRdb stores just in-frame clones and leaves some out. The sample lists 45,000 to 65,000 clones; about nine tenths were seen once. Sequenced: naive CD8+ T cells sorted from blood. All receptors come from a man between 18 and 29 years old with hepatitis C virus infection. Both conserved end residues are part of each CDR3.

TRBJ1-2	TRBV5-4	CASSLEAGWGYTF
TRBJ2-7	TRBV19	CASSITGGPREQYF
TRBJ2-3	TRBV5-8	CASSWGTGGADTQYF
TRBJ1-3	TRBV12-5	CASGSKTGPSGNTIYF
TRBJ1-2	TRBV6-4	CATRLEGYGYTF
TRBJ2-1	TRBV7-9	CASSSDSLYNEQFF
TRBJ2-7	TRBV19	CASREIGVNAEQYF
TRBJ1-2	TRBV19	CASSFTGVDGYTF
TRBJ2-5	TRBV7-2	CASSLDGTAETQYF
TRBJ2-1	TRBV6-5	CASSYLSGGVDEQFF
TRBJ1-1	TRBV5-1	CASSLYSEGEAFF
TRBJ1-5	TRBV28	CASRPQGFNQPQHF
TRBJ2-5	TRBV5-6	CASSLALAGETQYF
TRBJ2-7	TRBV4-1	CASSQVPSGYEQYF
TRBJ1-1	TRBV6-4	CASSDSSKSPGTEAFF
TRBJ1-1	TRBV10-1	CASKTQGTNTEAFF
TRBJ2-1	TRBV7-6	CASSSNGGASGAYNEQFF
TRBJ2-7	TRBV9	CASSVVGRGEQYF
TRBJ2-3	TRBV29-1	CSVVYPWVGQGNTFSTDTQYF
TRBJ2-5	TRBV9	CASSVGGTGVETQYF
TRBJ2-7	TRBV6-6	CASSRTSGNPYEQYF
TRBJ2-7	TRBV7-2	CASSFLAANYEQYF
TRBJ2-2	TRBV11-2	CASSLDIWEESETGELFF
TRBJ1-2	TRBV19	CASSRGQRDGYTF
TRBJ2-5	TRBV6-6	CASTQGIQETQYF
TRBJ2-7	TRBV6-4	CASRTHSGYEQYF
TRBJ2-2	TRBV6-1	CASSEYPGLATAGELFF
TRBJ2-2	TRBV19	CASSMGLYTGELFF
TRBJ2-4	TRBV4-3	CASSQGGMGTVLAKNIQYF
TRBJ2-7	TRBV6-1	CASSTRQGAYEQYF
TRBJ2-2	TRBV29-1	CSVLPSGGLTGELFF
TRBJ1-4	TRBV6-1	CASTFTGGETEKLFF
TRBJ2-3	TRBV27	CASRLWTGTSTDTQYF
TRBJ2-1	TRBV28	CASSLGRWANEQFF
TRBJ2-3	TRBV11-2	CASSPPPSGGPDTQYF
TRBJ1-1	TRBV11-2	CASSSRPAAQGTEAFF
TRBJ1-1	TRBV19	CASSIDRGYTEAFF
TRBJ2-1	TRBV7-2	CASSLESGPNEQFF
TRBJ2-3	TRBV27	CASSSGQGHDTQYF
TRBJ2-6	TRBV7-8	CASSLVGGTGANVLTF
TRBJ2-1	TRBV13	CASSLGPGGLDEQFF
TRBJ1-2	TRBV27	CASSLDRNYGYTF
TRBJ2-1	TRBV7-9	CASSLEGGAPYGEQFF
TRBJ2-7	TRBV14	CASSPAGQGHKEQYF
TRBJ1-6	TRBV7-9	CASSQDSFSYNSPLHF
TRBJ2-3	TRBV9	CASSPSGETDTQYF
TRBJ2-7	TRBV19	CASSPTGSVVSEQYF
TRBJ1-1	TRBV27	CASTRGQGALNTEAFF
TRBJ2-1	TRBV7-9	CASSLTGGPHNEQFF
TRBJ2-3	TRBV14	CASSHLSGLSTDTQYF
TRBJ2-2	TRBV19	CASSPRTSGRPLVTGELFF
TRBJ2-3	TRBV5-5	CASSLRLAGSTDTQYF
TRBJ2-1	TRBV7-6	CASSPGQGATYNEQFF
TRBJ2-2	TRBV6-1	CASSDWGDTGELFF
TRBJ2-3	TRBV9	CASSVEAGSYTDTQYF
-	TRBV4-1	CASSSPGLAGDSYEQYF
TRBJ2-5	TRBV7-6	CASSLGAETQYF
TRBJ2-3	TRBV4-1	CASSHPTGGSTDTQYF
TRBJ1-4	TRBV6-5	CASSYVQAVEKLFF